One and the same sample provided the 8 T cell receptor beta chains below, sequenced in a study of blood T cell repertoires in COVID-19. Method: immunoSEQ multiplex PCR; TCRdb's copy keeps in-frame clones and lacks some. Seen here are 300,000 to 400,000 clones, 80% to 90% observed once, and the top ten hold roughly 1%. The sample taken for sequencing was PBMCs or T cells enriched from blood (not recorded which). The receptors here all came from a man younger than 35 who had recovered from COVID-19.

The V gene is TRBV19, the J gene TRBJ1-1; TRBD1 is a possible D gene (6 bases). V lost 7 bases and J lost 0, with 9 bases in between. Germline V CDR1 and CDR2: LNHDA, SQIVND (reference sequence). This CDR3 contains 13 residues. The CDR3 coding sequence is TGTGCCAGTACGGACAGAATGAACACTGAAGCTTTCTTT. This encodes CASTDRMNTEAFF.

The rearrangement joins TRBV20-1 to TRBJ2-1; maybe TRBD2 (6 bases). The CDR3 runs to 16 residues. Germline CDR1 reads DFQATT; CDR2 reads SNEGSKA (reference sequence). V was clipped by 3 bases and J by 0 bases, with 15 bases between them. The CDR3 protein is CSASSGSTVSYNEQFF. In DNA, the CDR3 is TGCAGTGCTAGTAGCGGATCAACCGTCTCCTACAATGAGCAGTTCTTC.

This chain links TRBV6-5 with TRBJ1-1, with unresolved D. Trimming left V 7 bases short and J 0 bases short, with 12 bases between. The CDR3 consists of 14 residues. Germline-derived CDR1 and CDR2 are MNHEY and SVGAGI. The CDR3 reads CASTTHEMNTEAFF. CDR3 bases: TGTGCCAGCACCACTCACGAGATGAACACTGAAGCTTTCTTT.

The J gene is TRBJ1-2, the V gene TRBV5-8; D ambiguous. The CDR3 runs to 14 residues. V lost 0 bases and J lost 0, with 6 bases in between. CDR1 and CDR2 (germline): SGHTS, YDEGEE. The CDR3 region is CASSLAPANYGYTF. DNA of the CDR3: TGTGCCAGCAGCTTGGCTCCGGCTAACTATGGCTACACCTTC.

The chain carries TRBV19 and TRBJ2-2, with unresolved D. V lost 7 bases, J lost 6 bases, and 12 bases lay in between. Germline V CDR1 and CDR2: LNHDA, SQIVND (reference sequence). CDR3 length: 13 amino acids. CDR3 sequence reads: CASTDPSPGELFF. In nucleotides, the CDR3 is TGTGCCAGTACTGACCCTAGTCCCGGGGAGCTGTTTTTT.

The chain recombines TRBV7-6 with TRBJ1-1; no clear D gene. Trimming took off 1 base at V and 5 bases at J, with 8 bases between the two ends. Germline V lookup: CDR1 SGHVS, CDR2 FNYEAQ. CDR3 length: 13 amino acids. The DNA for the CDR3 is TGTGCCAGCAGCTTAGTTGCGGGGACTGAAGCTTTCTTT. Translated, it gives CASSLVAGTEAFF. The whole variable domain, filled in from reference TRBV7-6 and TRBJ1-1, reads GAGVSQSPRYKVTKRGQDVALRCDPISGHVSLYWYRQALGQGPEFLTYFNYEAQQDKSGLPNDRFSAERPEGSISTLTIQRTEQRDSAMYRCASSLVAGTEAFFGQGTRLTVV.

The chain links TRBV7-9 to TRBJ2-2; tentatively, D is TRBD1 (7 bases). The V and J ends lost 6 bases and 6 bases respectively, with 20 bases between them. The CDR3 loop spans 16 amino acids. Germline V gives CDR1 SEHNR, CDR2 FQNEAQ (reference sequence). CDR3: CASRTNQGGSAGELFF. CDR3 DNA: TGTGCCAGCAGAACCAACCAGGGGGGCTCAGCCGGGGAGCTGTTTTTT.

The V call is TRBV5-8, the J call TRBJ2-1; TRBD2 is a possible D gene (5 bases). Germline-derived CDR1 and CDR2 are SGHTS and YDEGEE. This CDR3 has 18 amino acids. Trimming left V 4 bases short and J 4 bases short, with 24 bases between. In nucleotides, the CDR3 is TGTGCCAGCAGCCGACCCAGCGGACTCTCGAGATTATACAATGAGCAGTTCTTC. Protein sequence: CASSRPSGLSRLYNEQFF.